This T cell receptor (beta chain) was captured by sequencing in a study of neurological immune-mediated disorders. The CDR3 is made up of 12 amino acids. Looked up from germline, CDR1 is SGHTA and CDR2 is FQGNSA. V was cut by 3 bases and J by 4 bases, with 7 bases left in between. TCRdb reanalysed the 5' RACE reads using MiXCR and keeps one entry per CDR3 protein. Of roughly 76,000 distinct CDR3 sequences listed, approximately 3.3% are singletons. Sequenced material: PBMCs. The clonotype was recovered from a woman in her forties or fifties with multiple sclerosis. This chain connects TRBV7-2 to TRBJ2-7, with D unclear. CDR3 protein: CASSFTGYEQYF. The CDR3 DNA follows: TGTGCCAGCAGCTTCACTGGTTACGAGCAGTACTTC.